This TCR beta chain was recorded in a study of T cell clonotyping in hematopoietic cell transplantation. Study-level results: No sorting was done, leaving CD4 and CD8 contributions mixed.

TCRdb's copy holds only in-frame clones and misses some; the assay was immunoSEQ multiplex PCR. The data contain 75,000 to 95,000 clones, 90% to 96% of them seen just once; the ten biggest clones take up under 2%. Time point: recipient sample about 28 days before transplant, after cytoreduction. This CDR3 has 14 residues. Germline V gene data show CDR1 as GTSNPN and CDR2 as SVGIG (reference sequence). J gave up 1 base and V 4 bases, and 6 bases lay outside the gene matches. Regarding this clone: Its antigen is not known.

The TCR was taken from a woman in her 50s with acute myeloid leukemia. Some clones in this sample may be carry-over from other donors' samples. The V and J genes are TRBV30 and TRBJ2-7, with 8 positions matching TRBD1. The source material was peripheral blood mononuclear cells, sampled before stem cell transplant. The CDR3 loop is CAWTKGQGSYEQYF. CDR3 in DNA: TGTGCCTGGACTAAAGGACAGGGATCCTACGAGCAGTACTTC.